Each of the 8 T cell receptor beta chains below was sequenced from the same sample in a study of CD4 and CD8 cells across lung adenocarcinoma regions. MiXCR, applied by TCRdb to the PCR reads, yields one record per CDR3 protein. In the table there are around 10,000 distinct CDR3 sequences, approximately 50% of which are singletons. Sequencing used CD8+ T cells from the margin of a lung tumor. The receptors derive from a male donor with lung adenocarcinoma. The CD4 and CD8 labels of this study may be unreliable.

On this clonotype itself: Relative to the germline gene, one junction end is altered; a read error may explain this. The chain links TRBV12-5 to TRBJ2-1; D gene uncertain. The length of the CDR3 is 12 residues. The germline gives CDR1 LGHNT, CDR2 FRNRAP. The CDR3 loop reads CASGLSFNEQFF. DNA of the CDR3: TGTGCTAGTGGTTTGTCTTTTAATGAGCAGTTCTTT.

By share, this clonotype counts as medium-sized (0.01 to 0.1%). The rearrangement uses TRBV6-1 and TRBJ2-7, with 7 bases fitting TRBD1. The V gene end was trimmed by 0 bases and the J gene end by 0 bases; junction bases not matched to a gene: 8. Germline assignment: CDR1 MNHNS and CDR2 SASEGT. The CDR3 loop spans 17 amino acids. The CDR3 nucleotides are TGTGCCAGCAGTGAAGCTTGGACAGGCCACTTCTCCTACGAGCAGTACTTC. Encoded protein: CASSEAWTGHFSYEQYF.

This clonotype was observed a few times. The chain is built from TRBV7-2 and TRBJ2-2; TRBD1 might be the D (6 bases). The V gene lost 3 bases and the J gene lost 9 bases, with 14 bases spanning the gap. Germline V gene lookup returns CDR1 SGHTA and CDR2 FQGNSA. The CDR3 runs to 14 residues. The CDR3 nucleotides read TGTGCCAGCAGCTTCGGGACATGGCACCGGGAGCTGTTTTTT. This gives the protein CASSFGTWHRELFF. Using reference TRBV7-2 and TRBJ2-2 for the parts outside the CDR3, the full variable domain is GAGVSQSPSNKVTEKGKDVELRCDPISGHTALYWYRQSLGQGLEFLIYFQGNSAPDKSGLPSDRFSAERTGGSVSTLTIQRTQQEDSAVYLCASSFGTWHRELFFGEGSRLTVL.

Sample share makes this clonotype medium-sized. The V call is TRBV7-2, the J call TRBJ2-1; 7 nucleotides line up with TRBD2. There are 13 residues in the CDR3. The germline V gene encodes CDR1 SGHTA and CDR2 FQGNSA. After removal of 2 bases from V and 14 bases from J, the junction contained 9 bases not matched to a gene. This CDR3 is CASSLNLGAGEFF. CDR3 nucleotides: TGTGCCAGCAGCTTAAATCTAGGGGCGGGAGAGTTCTTC.

The chain combines TRBV10-3 with TRBJ2-1; TRBD2 matches 8 bases. Near its end, the DNA agrees better with TRBJ2-7, so the J call may be wrong. CDR1 ENHRY and CDR2 SYGVKD come from the germline V gene. There are 13 residues in the CDR3. CDR3 region: CATTSAQREEQYF. The CDR3 DNA sequence: TGTGCCACGACTAGCGCACAAAGGGAGGAGCAGTACTTC.

About this clonotype itself: A much larger clone lies one base from this, so it may be a read error. The chain links TRBV10-2 to TRBJ2-1; 12 bases fit TRBD2. The J segment lost 13 bases and the V segment lost 6 bases, leaving 13 bases of the junction unmatched. The CDR3 is made up of 15 amino acids. Looked up from germline, CDR1 is WSHSY and CDR2 is SAAADI. This CDR3 reads CASRLPSGGGATQFF. The CDR3 DNA is TGCGCCAGCAGACTGCCTAGCGGGGGGGGAGCGACCCAGTTCTTC.

This chain connects TRBV10-2 to TRBJ1-2, with D hard to call. V was pared by 2 bases and J by 8 bases, with 12 bases between. Germline CDR1 and CDR2: WSHSY and SAAADI. This CDR3 region has 13 residues. The CDR3 nucleotides read TGCGCCAGCAGTGAGGGCGAGGTGAGGGGCTACACCTTC. It yields the protein CASSEGEVRGYTF.

The chain combines TRBV30 with TRBJ2-1; unclear D gene. The DNA end is more similar to TRBJ2-7, so the J call may be wrong. In germline, CDR1 is GTSNPN, CDR2 SVGIG (reference sequence). The CDR3 has 11 amino acids. The CDR3 is CAWGRYYEQYF. The CDR3 DNA reads as TGTGCCTGGGGACGGTATTACGAGCAGTACTTC.